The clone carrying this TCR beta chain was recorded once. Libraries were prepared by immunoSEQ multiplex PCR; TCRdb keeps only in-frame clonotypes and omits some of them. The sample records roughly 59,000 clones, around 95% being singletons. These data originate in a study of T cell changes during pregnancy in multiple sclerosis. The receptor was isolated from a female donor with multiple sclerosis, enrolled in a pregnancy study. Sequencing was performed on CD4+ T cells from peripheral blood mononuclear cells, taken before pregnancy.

Written as DNA, the CDR3 is TGTGCCAGCAGCTTACTGGGGCGCGTCACTGAAGCTTTCTTT. Protein: CASSLLGRVTEAFF. This chain connects TRBV7-2 to TRBJ1-1; a weak D match, TRBD1 (5 bases). This CDR3 contains 14 residues. V dropped 2 bases and J dropped 4 bases, with 11 bases sitting between them. Germline V gene sequence: CDR1 SGHTA, CDR2 FQGNSA.